The following is a T cell receptor (beta chain) sequence with its context. Antigen: not known. The data were taken from a study of cytomegalovirus exposure and HLA in healthy donors. The donors were members of the validation cohort, which comprised 120 subjects and was separate from the first cohort of around 700 subjects. The CDR3 spans 14 residues. The junction had 5 bases not matched to a gene; V was cut back by 5 bases and J by 3 bases. Looked up from germline, CDR1 is KGHSH and CDR2 is LQKENI. Produced via immunoSEQ multiplex PCR; TCRdb's table is partial and in-frame only. The sample has over 200,000 clones, around 88% seen once. Study-wide results and limits: Altogether, 150 to 200 TCR beta chains were recorded as cytomegalovirus-associated.

The receptor comes from a woman under 30 in good health and CMV-seronegative. The material sequenced was PBMCs. The V call is TRBV18, the J call TRBJ1-1, with TRBD1 matching 8 bases. In DNA, the CDR3 is TGTGCCAGCTCAGAGCAGGGGGCTTACACTGAAGCTTTCTTT. Amino acids: CASSEQGAYTEAFF. Variable domain in full (rest from reference TRBV18 and TRBJ1-1): NAGVMQNPRHLVRRRGQEARLRCSPMKGHSHVYWYRQLPEEGLKFMVYLQKENIIDESGMPKERFSAEFPKEGPSILRIQQVVRGDSAAYFCASSEQGAYTEAFFGQGTRLTVV.